This TCR beta chain stems from a study of blood T cell repertoires in COVID-19. Study as a whole: Both acute and convalescent COVID-19 samples were obtained from the United States, Italy and Spain. Sources were T cells, B-cell-depleted T cells, or PBMCs; the material itself was cDNA or gDNA.

Method: immunoSEQ multiplex PCR; TCRdb's copy keeps in-frame clones and lacks some. In the table there are 75,000 to 100,000 clones, 80% to 90% of which are singletons. This CDR3 spans 13 amino acids. Germline CDR1 reads SQVTM; CDR2 reads ANQGSEA. V was pared by 5 bases and J by 4 bases, with 11 bases between. The sequencing input was peripheral blood. This TCR derives from a man older than 75 with acute or convalescent COVID-19. V and J are TRBV29-1 and TRBJ1-4; D unresolved. CDR3 amino acids: CSVWRQSNEKLFF. CDR3 nucleotide sequence: TGCAGCGTTTGGCGGCAGAGTAATGAAAAACTGTTTTTT.